This entry lists 17 T cell receptor beta chains sequenced from one sample in a study of blood T cell repertoires in COVID-19. Profiled with immunoSEQ multiplex PCR; TCRdb holds only in-frame clones, not every one. Of about 140,000 clones listed, approximately 85% were seen once; the top ten hold 1.5% to 2%. Sample: peripheral blood. These receptors all come from a man aged 65 to 85 with acute or convalescent COVID-19.

The chain uses TRBV28 and TRBJ2-5, with TRBD1 identical over 7 bases. Germline-derived CDR1 and CDR2 are MDHEN and SYDVKM. The CDR3 is made up of 13 amino acids. Trimming at V came to 6 bases and at J to 4 bases, leaving 5 bases not matched to a gene. CDR3 coding DNA: TGTGCCAGCAGGATGACAGGGCCAGAGACCCAGTACTTC. Protein product: CASRMTGPETQYF.

J is TRBJ1-2 and V is TRBV28; tentative D call: TRBD1 (6 bases). The CDR3 is made up of 14 amino acids. Deletions cut 7 bases from V and 4 bases from J, with 16 bases between. Germline lookup yields CDR1 MDHEN and CDR2 SYDVKM. Written as DNA, the CDR3 is TGTGCCAGCACCCCCTCCGGACAGATCTATGGCTACACCTTC. Protein product: CASTPSGQIYGYTF.

The chain recombines TRBV7-2 with TRBJ2-1; 8 bases are shared with TRBD1. The V gene end was trimmed by 4 bases and the J gene end by 10 bases; junction bases not matched to a gene: 6. CDR1 and CDR2 (germline): SGHTA, FQGNSA. This CDR3 contains 13 residues. The CDR3 bases are TGTGCCAGCAGCTCCGGACAGGGTCGAGAGCAGTTCTTC. Amino acid sequence: CASSSGQGREQFF.

The J gene is TRBJ1-5, the V gene TRBV3-1 (or the pseudogene TRBV3-2), with D perhaps TRBD1 (6 bases). This CDR3 has 16 amino acids. Trimming took off 3 bases at V and 1 base at J, with 13 bases between the two ends. CDR1 and CDR2 (germline): LGHDT, YNNKEL (reference sequence). CDR3 nucleotides: TGTGCCAGCAGCCAGAGGGGACATAGCAGCAATCAGCCCCAGCATTTT. Protein product: CASSQRGHSSNQPQHF.

This clone was detected only a few times. V usage is TRBV6-5 and J usage is TRBJ1-1; TRBD1 agrees at 7 bases. Per germline, CDR1 MNHEY and CDR2 SVGAGI. V lost 0 bases, J lost 4 bases, and 5 bases stayed unmatched. The CDR3 totals 15 residues. The CDR3 sequence is CASSYSDRRSTEAFF. DNA for the CDR3: TGTGCCAGCAGTTACTCGGACAGGCGGAGCACTGAAGCTTTCTTT.

CDR3 sequence reads: CASRAGGFYGYTF. In DNA form, the CDR3 reads TGTGCCAGCCGGGCAGGGGGCTTCTATGGCTACACCTTC. This chain joins TRBV27 and TRBJ1-2; 8 nucleotides agree with TRBD1. Looked up from germline, CDR1 is MNHEY and CDR2 is SMNVEV (reference sequence). The CDR3 length is 13 residues. Unmatched junction bases numbered 6, after V lost 8 bases and J lost 4 bases.

This sequence joins TRBV24-1 and TRBJ2-5, with D possibly being TRBD1 (6 bases). Trimming shortened V by 4 bases and J by 5 bases, and 16 bases separated the two germline ends. Germline values: CDR1 KGHDR, CDR2 SFDVKD. CDR3 size: 15 residues. The CDR3 here is CATSDIRGRAETQYF. The CDR3 nucleotides read TGTGCCACCAGTGACATCAGGGGTAGAGCGGAGACCCAGTACTTC.

V and J are TRBV9 and TRBJ1-1; the D gene is possibly TRBD1 (6 bases). The germline V gene has CDR1 SGDLS and CDR2 YYNGEE. V lost 0 bases and J 5 bases, leaving 11 bases between the germline ends. CDR3 length: 14 residues. The CDR3 is CASSVVGGGTEAFF. The CDR3 DNA is TGTGCCAGCAGCGTAGTAGGGGGAGGGACTGAAGCTTTCTTT. The full variable domain, completed using reference TRBV9 and TRBJ1-1, is DSGVTQTPKHLITATGQRVTLRCSPRSGDLSVYWYQQSLDQGLQFLIQYYNGEERAKGNILERFSAQQFPDLHSELNLSSLELGDSALYFCASSVVGGGTEAFFGQGTRLTVV.

The J gene is TRBJ2-1, the V gene TRBV19; tentatively, D is TRBD2 (5 bases). Germline CDR1 and CDR2: LNHDA and SQIVND (reference sequence). The CDR3 has 13 residues. Trimming took off 10 bases at V and 4 bases at J, with 14 bases between the two ends. The CDR3 here is CATSPRGYNEQFF. CDR3 DNA: TGTGCCACTTCCCCCCGGGGTTACAATGAGCAGTTCTTC.

This clone was counted a single time. The chain carries TRBV28 and TRBJ1-2; maybe TRBD1 (5 bases). Germline CDR1 MDHEN, CDR2 SYDVKM. The germline V and J ends were trimmed by 2 bases and 0 bases, with 10 bases remaining between them. The CDR3 has 15 residues. The CDR3 reads CASSLAGRTNYGYTF. DNA for the CDR3: TGTGCCAGCAGTTTAGCAGGGCGCACTAACTATGGCTACACCTTC.

The chain couples TRBV6-5 to TRBJ1-2; unclear D gene. The CDR3 spans 14 residues. V gave up 7 bases and J gave up 2 bases, with 14 bases separating them. The germline V gene has CDR1 MNHEY and CDR2 SVGAGI. The CDR3 DNA sequence: TGTGCCAGCATAGCGGGAAGGGTAAACTATGGCTACACCTTC. It encodes CASIAGRVNYGYTF.

This clone was recorded a few times. V is TRBV5-1 and J is TRBJ2-3; TRBD2 agrees at 7 bases. Germline-derived CDR1 and CDR2 are SGHRS and YFSETQ. The J segment lost 4 bases and the V segment lost 4 bases, leaving 9 bases of the junction unmatched. The CDR3 totals 15 residues. The CDR3 protein is CASSTGGLAADTQYF. The CDR3 DNA reads as TGCGCCAGCAGCACTGGCGGGCTAGCGGCAGATACGCAGTATTTT.

A single count supports this clone. This chain links TRBV19 with TRBJ2-5; TRBD2 might be the D (5 bases). This CDR3 spans 14 amino acids. The V end lost 5 bases, the J end lost 7 bases, and 17 bases lay between the germline ends. Germline V gene sequence: CDR1 LNHDA, CDR2 SQIVND (reference sequence). The DNA of the CDR3 is TGTGCCAGTAGTGAGGCAGGAGGTATAGGGACCCAGTACTTC. Amino acids: CASSEAGGIGTQYF.

This clone was counted a few times. The chain joins TRBV27 to TRBJ2-7; 9 positions match TRBD1. V dropped 6 bases and J dropped 3; count of bases not matched to a gene: 6. There are 14 residues in the CDR3. CDR1 is MNHEY and CDR2 is SMNVEV in the germline V gene (reference sequence). The CDR3 region has the DNA TGTGCCAGCAGAGGGACAGGGACCAGCTACGAGCAGTACTTC. This gives the protein CASRGTGTSYEQYF.

This clone was detected a few times. The chain links TRBV7-9 to TRBJ1-4, with 7 bases identical to TRBD1. CDR3 length: 15 residues. With V trimmed by 2 bases and J by 7 bases, 7 bases remained unmatched. Germline V lookup: CDR1 SEHNR, CDR2 FQNEAQ (reference sequence). The CDR3, as DNA: TGTGCCAGCAGCTTACCGATTGCAGGGGGTGAAAAACTGTTTTTT. Amino acids: CASSLPIAGGEKLFF.

This rearrangement joins TRBV10-2 to TRBJ2-5; 14 nucleotides match TRBD2. Germline lookup yields CDR1 WSHSY and CDR2 SAAADI. V lost 6 bases and J lost 4; bases outside the gene matches: 4. The length of the CDR3 is 15 residues. This CDR3 reads CASSLGTSGRETQYF. As DNA, the CDR3 is TGCGCCAGCAGCCTCGGGACTAGCGGGAGAGAGACCCAGTACTTC.

The V and J genes are TRBV19 and TRBJ1-5; D is uncertain. Germline CDR1 and CDR2: LNHDA and SQIVND (reference sequence). This CDR3 region has 16 residues. Trimming shortened V by 5 bases and J by 6 bases, and 20 bases separated the two germline ends. The CDR3 spells CASSSREGSLGQPQHF. DNA of the CDR3: TGTGCCAGTAGTTCACGGGAGGGATCGCTCGGTCAGCCCCAGCATTTT.